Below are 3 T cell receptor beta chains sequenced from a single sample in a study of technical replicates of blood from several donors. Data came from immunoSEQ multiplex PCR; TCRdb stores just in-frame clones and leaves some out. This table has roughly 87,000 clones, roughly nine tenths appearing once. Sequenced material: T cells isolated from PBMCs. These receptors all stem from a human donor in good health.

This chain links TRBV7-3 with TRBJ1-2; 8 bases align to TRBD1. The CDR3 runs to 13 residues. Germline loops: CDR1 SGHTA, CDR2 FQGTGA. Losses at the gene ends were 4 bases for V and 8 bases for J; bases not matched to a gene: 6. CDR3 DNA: TGTGCCAGCAGCTGGACAGGGTCCGGCGGCTACACCTTC. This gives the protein CASSWTGSGGYTF.

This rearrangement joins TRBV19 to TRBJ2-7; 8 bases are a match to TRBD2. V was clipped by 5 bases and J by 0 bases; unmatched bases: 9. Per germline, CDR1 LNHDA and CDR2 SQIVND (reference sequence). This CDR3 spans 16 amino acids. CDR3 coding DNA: TGTGCCAGTAGTCTATCGAGCGGGGGCTCCTCCTACGAGCAGTACTTC. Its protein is CASSLSSGGSSYEQYF. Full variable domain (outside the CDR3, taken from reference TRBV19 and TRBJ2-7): DGGITQSPKYLFRKEGQNVTLSCEQNLNHDAMYWYRQDPGQGLRLIYYSQIVNDFQKGDIAEGYSVSREKKESFPLTVTSAQKNPTAFYLCASSLSSGGSSYEQYFGPGTRLTVT.

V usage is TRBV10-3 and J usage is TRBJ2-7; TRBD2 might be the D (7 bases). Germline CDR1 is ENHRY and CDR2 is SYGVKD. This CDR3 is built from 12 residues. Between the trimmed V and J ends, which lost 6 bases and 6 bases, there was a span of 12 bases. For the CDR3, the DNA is TGTGCCATCAGCTGGAGGGGGGGCGAGCAGTACTTC. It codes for CAISWRGGEQYF.